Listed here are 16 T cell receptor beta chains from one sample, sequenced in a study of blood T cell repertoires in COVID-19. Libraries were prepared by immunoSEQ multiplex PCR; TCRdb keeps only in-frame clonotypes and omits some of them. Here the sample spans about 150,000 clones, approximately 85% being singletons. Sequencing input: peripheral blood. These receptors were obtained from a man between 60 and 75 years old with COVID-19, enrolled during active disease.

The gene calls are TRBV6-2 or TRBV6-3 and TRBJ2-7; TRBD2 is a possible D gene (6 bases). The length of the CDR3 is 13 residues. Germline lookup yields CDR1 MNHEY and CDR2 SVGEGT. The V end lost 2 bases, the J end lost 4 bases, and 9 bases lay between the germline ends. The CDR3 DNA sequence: TGTGCCAGCAGTTACGGCGGGGTTTACGAGCAGTACTTC. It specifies CASSYGGVYEQYF.

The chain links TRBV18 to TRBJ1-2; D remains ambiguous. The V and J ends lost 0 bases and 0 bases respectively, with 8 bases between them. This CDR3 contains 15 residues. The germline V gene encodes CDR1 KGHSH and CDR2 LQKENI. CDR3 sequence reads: CASSPPRHANYGYTF. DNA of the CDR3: TGTGCCAGCTCACCACCGAGACACGCTAACTATGGCTACACCTTC.

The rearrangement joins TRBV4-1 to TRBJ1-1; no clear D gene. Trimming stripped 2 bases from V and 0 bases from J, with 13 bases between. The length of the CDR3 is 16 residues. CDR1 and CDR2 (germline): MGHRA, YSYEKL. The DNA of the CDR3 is TGCGCCAGCAGCCAAACAATAAACGACATGAACACTGAAGCTTTCTTT. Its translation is CASSQTINDMNTEAFF.

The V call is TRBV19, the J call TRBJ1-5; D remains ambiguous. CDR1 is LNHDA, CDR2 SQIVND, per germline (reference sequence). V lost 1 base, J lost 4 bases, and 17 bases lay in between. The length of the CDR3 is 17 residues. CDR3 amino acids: CASSIGGGLRLNQPQHF. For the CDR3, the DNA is TGTGCCAGTAGTATAGGCGGTGGGTTAAGGTTGAATCAGCCCCAGCATTTT.

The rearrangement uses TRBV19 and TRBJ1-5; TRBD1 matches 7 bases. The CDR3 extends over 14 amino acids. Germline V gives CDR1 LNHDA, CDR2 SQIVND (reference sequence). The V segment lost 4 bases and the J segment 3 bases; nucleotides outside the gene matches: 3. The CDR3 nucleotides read TGTGCCAGTAGTACCGGGACAGTCAATCAGCCCCAGCATTTT. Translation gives CASSTGTVNQPQHF.

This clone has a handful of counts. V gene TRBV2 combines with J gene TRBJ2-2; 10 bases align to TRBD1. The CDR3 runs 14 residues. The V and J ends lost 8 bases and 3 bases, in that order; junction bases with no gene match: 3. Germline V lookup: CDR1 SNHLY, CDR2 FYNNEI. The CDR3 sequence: CASSGTGDTGELFF. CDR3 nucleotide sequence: TGTGCCAGCTCGGGGACAGGGGACACCGGGGAGCTGTTTTTT.

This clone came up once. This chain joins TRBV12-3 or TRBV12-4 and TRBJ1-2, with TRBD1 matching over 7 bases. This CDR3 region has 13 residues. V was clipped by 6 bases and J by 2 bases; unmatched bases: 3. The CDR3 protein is CASRTTGNYGYTF. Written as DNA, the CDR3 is TGTGCCAGCAGGACGACAGGGAACTATGGCTACACCTTC.

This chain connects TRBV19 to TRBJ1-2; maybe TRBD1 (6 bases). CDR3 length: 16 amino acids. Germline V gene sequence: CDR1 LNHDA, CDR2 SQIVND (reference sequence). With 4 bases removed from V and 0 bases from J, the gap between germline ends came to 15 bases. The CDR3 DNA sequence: TGTGCCAGTAGTACGGACAGACTACTTACTAACTATGGCTACACCTTC. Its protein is CASSTDRLLTNYGYTF.

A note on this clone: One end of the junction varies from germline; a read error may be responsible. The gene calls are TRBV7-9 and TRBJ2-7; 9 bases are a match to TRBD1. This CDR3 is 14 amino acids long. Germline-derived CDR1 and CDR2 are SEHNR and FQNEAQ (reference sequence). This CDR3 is CASSSGTGYVPTNF. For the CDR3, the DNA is TGTGCCAGCAGCTCCGGGACAGGGTATGTTCCAACGAACTTC.

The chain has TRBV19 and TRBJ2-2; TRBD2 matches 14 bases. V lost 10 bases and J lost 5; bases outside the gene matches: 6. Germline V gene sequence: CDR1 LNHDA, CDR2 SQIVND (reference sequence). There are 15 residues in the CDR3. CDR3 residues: CATGTSGGGTGELFF. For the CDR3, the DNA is TGTGCCACCGGGACTAGCGGGGGAGGGACCGGGGAGCTGTTTTTT.

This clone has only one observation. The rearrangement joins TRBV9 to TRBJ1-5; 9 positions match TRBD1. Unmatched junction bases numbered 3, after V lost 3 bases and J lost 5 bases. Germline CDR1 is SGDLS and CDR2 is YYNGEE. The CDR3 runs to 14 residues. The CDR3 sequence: CASSAQGAHQPQHF. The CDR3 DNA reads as TGTGCCAGCAGCGCACAGGGGGCCCATCAGCCCCAGCATTTT. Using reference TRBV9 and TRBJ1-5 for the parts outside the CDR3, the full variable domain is DSGVTQTPKHLITATGQRVTLRCSPRSGDLSVYWYQQSLDQGLQFLIQYYNGEERAKGNILERFSAQQFPDLHSELNLSSLELGDSALYFCASSAQGAHQPQHFGDGTRLSIL.

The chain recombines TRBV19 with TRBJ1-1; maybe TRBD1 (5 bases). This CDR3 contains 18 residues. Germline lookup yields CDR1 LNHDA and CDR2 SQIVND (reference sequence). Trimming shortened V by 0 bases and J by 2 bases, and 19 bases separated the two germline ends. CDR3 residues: CASSIDLSAGGFNTEAFF. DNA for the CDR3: TGTGCCAGTAGTATAGATCTATCGGCCGGGGGGTTTAACACTGAAGCTTTCTTT.

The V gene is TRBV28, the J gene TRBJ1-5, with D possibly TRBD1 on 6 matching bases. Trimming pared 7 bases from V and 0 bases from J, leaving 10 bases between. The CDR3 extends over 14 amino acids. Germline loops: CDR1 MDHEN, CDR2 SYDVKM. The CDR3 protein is CASKQGNSNQPQHF. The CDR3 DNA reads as TGTGCCAGCAAACAGGGTAATAGCAATCAGCCCCAGCATTTT. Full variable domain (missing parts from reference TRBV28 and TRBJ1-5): DVKVTQSSRYLVKRTGEKVFLECVQDMDHENMFWYRQDPGLGLRLIYFSYDVKMKEKGDIPEGYSVSREKKERFSLILESASTNQTSMYLCASKQGNSNQPQHFGDGTRLSIL.

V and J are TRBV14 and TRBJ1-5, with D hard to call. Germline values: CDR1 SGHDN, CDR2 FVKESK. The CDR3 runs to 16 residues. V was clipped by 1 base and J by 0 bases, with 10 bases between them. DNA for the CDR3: TGTGCCAGCAGCCAAGTCCCTCTTTATAGCAATCAGCCCCAGCATTTT. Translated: CASSQVPLYSNQPQHF.

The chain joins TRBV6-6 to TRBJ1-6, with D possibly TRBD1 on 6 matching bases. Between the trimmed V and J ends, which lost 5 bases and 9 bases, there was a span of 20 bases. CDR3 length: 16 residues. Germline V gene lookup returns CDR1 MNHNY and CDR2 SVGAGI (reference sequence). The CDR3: CASSHQQGSFSSPLHF. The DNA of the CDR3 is TGTGCCAGCAGTCACCAACAGGGTTCATTTAGTTCACCCCTCCACTTT.

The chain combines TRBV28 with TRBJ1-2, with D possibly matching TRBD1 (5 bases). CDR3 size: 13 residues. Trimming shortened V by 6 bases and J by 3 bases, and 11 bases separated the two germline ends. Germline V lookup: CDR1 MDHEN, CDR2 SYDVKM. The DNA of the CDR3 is TGTGCCAGCAGCTTCAGGGTAGACTATGGCTACACCTTC. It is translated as CASSFRVDYGYTF.